Sequencing of this T cell receptor (beta chain) was carried out in a study of blood T cells in healthy people across ages. Whole-study results and caveats: While age rose, TCR beta diversity per million T cells dropped in a roughly linear way.

A sample-barcoded 5' primer and a J-beta primer mix were used in a second PCR of roughly 6 to 11 cycles. TCRdb processed the 5' RACE reads anew with MiXCR; each CDR3 protein has one entry. This table has 750,000 to 850,000 distinct CDR3 sequences, around 25% appearing once. Note on this clonotype: Antigen: not known.

Isolating PBMCs gave at least 6 million of these cells per sample. The CDR3 has 15 residues. V lost 6 bases and J lost 6; bases outside the gene matches: 10. Per germline, CDR1 LGHDT and CDR2 YNNKEL (reference sequence). These data are also associated with another study on T cells of mothers and their children. Per that study: From each mother came over 8.5 million TCR beta CDR3 reads, and from each child came about 3 million.

This receptor was identified in a boy between 5 and 17 years old in good health. The sample consisted of blood. The V call is TRBV3-1, the J call TRBJ2-1, with 8 bases fitting TRBD2. CDR3 amino acids: CASSRAGTSVNEQFF. The CDR3 nucleotides read TGTGCCAGCAGTCGGGCCGGGACTAGTGTCAATGAGCAGTTCTTC.